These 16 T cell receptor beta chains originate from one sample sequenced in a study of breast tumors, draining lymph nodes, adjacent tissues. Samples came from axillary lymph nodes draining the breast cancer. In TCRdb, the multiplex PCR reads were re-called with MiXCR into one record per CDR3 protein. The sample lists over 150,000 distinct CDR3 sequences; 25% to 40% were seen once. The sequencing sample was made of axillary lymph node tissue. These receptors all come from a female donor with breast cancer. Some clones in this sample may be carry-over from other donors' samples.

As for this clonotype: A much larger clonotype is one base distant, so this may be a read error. The CDR3 loop is CASSHSWDRHMDF. The CDR3 DNA is TGTGCCAGCAGTCACTCATGGGACAGGCATATGGATTTT. The chain combines TRBV6-6 with TRBJ2-3; 8 nucleotides line up with TRBD1. Germline values: CDR1 MNHNY, CDR2 SVGAGI (reference sequence). This CDR3 contains 13 residues.

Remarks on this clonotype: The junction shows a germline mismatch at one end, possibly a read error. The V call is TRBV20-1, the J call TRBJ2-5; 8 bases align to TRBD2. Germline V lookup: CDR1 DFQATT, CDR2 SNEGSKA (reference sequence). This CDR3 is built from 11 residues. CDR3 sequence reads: CSASSGVGASF. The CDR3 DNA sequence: TGCAGTGCTAGTAGCGGGGTGGGCGCTTCCTTT.

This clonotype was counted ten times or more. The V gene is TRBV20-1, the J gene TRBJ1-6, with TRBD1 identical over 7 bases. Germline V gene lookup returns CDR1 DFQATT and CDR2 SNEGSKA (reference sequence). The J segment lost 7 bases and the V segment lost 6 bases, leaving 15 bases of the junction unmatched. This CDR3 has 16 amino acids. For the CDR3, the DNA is TGCAGTGCGAGTCGAACCGGGACAGCGATAAATTCACCCCTCCACTTT. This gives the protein CSASRTGTAINSPLHF.

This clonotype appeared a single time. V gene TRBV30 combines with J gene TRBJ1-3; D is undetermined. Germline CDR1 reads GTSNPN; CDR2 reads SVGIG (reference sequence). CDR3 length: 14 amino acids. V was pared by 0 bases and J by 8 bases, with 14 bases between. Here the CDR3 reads CAWSVLGGGYTIYF. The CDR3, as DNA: TGTGCCTGGAGTGTGTTAGGCGGTGGCTACACCATATATTTT.

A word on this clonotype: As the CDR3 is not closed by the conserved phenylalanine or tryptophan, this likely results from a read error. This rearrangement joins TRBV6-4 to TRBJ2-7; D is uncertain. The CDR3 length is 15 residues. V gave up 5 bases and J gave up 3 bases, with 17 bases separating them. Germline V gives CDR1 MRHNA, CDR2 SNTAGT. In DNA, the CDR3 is TGTGCCAGCAGTCACCCGGTGCAGGCTCTCTACGAGCAGTACCTC. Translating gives CASSHPVQALYEQYL.

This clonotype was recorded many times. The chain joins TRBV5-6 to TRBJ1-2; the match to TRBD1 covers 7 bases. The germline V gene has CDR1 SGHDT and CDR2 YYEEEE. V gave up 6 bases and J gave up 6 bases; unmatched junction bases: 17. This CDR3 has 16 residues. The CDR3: CASNRDSRLGTHGYTF. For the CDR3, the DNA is TGTGCCAGCAACCGGGACAGCCGACTCGGAACTCATGGCTACACCTTC. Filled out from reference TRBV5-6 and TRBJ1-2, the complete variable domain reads DAGVTQSPTHLIKTRGQQVTLRCSPKSGHDTVSWYQQALGQGPQFIFQYYEEEERQRGNFPDRFSGHQFPNYSSELNVNALLLGDSALYLCASNRDSRLGTHGYTFGSGTRLTVV.

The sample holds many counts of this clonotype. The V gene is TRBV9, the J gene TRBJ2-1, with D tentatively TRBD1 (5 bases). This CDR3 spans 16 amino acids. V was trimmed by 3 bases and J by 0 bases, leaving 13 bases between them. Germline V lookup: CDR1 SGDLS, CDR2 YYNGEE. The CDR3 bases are TGTGCCAGCAGCGGGGGCGGTAACAGCTCCTACAATGAGCAGTTCTTC. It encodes CASSGGGNSSYNEQFF.

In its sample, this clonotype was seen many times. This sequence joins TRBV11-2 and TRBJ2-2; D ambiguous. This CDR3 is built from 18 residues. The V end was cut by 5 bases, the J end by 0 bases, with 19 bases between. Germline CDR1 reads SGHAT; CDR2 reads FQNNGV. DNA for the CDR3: TGTGCCAGCAGCCCGTGGTCCAGAACTTACGCGAACACCGGGGAGCTGTTTTTT. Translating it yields CASSPWSRTYANTGELFF.

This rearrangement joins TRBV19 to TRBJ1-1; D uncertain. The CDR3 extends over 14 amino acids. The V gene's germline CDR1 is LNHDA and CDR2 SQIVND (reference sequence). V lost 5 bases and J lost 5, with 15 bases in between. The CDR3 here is CASSPSEETTEAFF. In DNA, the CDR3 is TGTGCCAGTAGTCCGTCCGAGGAGACAACTGAAGCTTTCTTT.

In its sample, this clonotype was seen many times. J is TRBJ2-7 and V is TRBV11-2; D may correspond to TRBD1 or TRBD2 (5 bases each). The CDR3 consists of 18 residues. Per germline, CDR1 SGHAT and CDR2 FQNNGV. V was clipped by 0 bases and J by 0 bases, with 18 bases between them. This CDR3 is CASSLDRWDVSSSYEQYF. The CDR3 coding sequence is TGTGCCAGCAGCTTAGATCGATGGGACGTATCGAGCTCCTACGAGCAGTACTTC.

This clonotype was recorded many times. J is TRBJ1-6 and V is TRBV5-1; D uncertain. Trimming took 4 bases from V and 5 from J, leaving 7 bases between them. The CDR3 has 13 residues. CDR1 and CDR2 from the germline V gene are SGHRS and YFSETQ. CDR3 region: CASSALNNSPLHF. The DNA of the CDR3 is TGCGCCAGCAGCGCCCTGAATAATTCACCCCTCCACTTT.

The CDR3 loop is CASSLRRRGPLNYGYTF. CDR3 in DNA: TGTGCCAGCAGCTTACGCCGGAGAGGGCCCTTGAACTATGGCTACACCTTC. The chain links TRBV7-2 to TRBJ1-2; D not certain. The V gene lost 2 bases and the J gene lost 2 bases, with 18 bases spanning the gap. The CDR3 covers 17 residues. Germline CDR1 reads SGHTA; CDR2 reads FQGNSA.

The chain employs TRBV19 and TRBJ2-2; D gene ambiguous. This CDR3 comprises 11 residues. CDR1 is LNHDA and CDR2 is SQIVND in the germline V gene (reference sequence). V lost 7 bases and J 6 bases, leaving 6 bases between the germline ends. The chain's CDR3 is CASKLSGELFF. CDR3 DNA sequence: TGTGCCAGTAAGCTATCCGGGGAGCTGTTTTTT.

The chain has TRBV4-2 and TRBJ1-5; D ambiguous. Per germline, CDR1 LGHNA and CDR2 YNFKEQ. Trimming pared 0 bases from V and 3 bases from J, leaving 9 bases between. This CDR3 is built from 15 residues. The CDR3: CASSQDRQANQPQHF. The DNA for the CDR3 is TGTGCCAGCAGCCAAGATCGGCAGGCCAATCAGCCCCAGCATTTT.

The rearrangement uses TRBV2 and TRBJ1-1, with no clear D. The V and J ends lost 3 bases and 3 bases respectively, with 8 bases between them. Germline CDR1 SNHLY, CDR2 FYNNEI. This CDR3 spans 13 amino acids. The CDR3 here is CASSEGKHTEAFF. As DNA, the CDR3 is TGTGCCAGCAGTGAGGGGAAGCACACTGAAGCTTTCTTT.

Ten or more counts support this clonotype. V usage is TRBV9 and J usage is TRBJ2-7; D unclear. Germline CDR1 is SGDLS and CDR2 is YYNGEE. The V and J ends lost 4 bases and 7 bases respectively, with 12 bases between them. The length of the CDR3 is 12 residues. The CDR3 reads CASSLDLGEQYF. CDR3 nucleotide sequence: TGTGCCAGCAGCCTCGATCTGGGGGAGCAGTACTTC.